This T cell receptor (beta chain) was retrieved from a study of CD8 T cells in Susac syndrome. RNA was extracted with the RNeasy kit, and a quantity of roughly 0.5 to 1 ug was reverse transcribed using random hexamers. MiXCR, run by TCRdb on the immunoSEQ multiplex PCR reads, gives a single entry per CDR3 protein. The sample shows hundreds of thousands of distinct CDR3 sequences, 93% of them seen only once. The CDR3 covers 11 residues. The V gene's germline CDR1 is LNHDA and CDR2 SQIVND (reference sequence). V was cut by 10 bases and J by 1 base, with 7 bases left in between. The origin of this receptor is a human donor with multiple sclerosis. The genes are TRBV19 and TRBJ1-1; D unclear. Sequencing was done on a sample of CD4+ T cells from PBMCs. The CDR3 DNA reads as TGTGCCACCAGAAGGAACACTGAAGCTTTCTTT. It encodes CATRRNTEAFF.